The sequence of this T cell receptor beta chain was determined in a study of Tregs in tolerant kidney transplant recipients. Study-level findings and limits: Findings come from small patient numbers and require larger validation. Biological reproducibility was not directly addressed, but technical replication error appeared minimal.

Thawed PBMCs were rested overnight at 37°C with 200 IU/ml IL-2 before regulatory T cell sorting. On this clone itself: What it recognizes is unknown.

TCRdb's copy holds only in-frame clones and misses some; the assay was immunoSEQ multiplex PCR. Here the sample spans roughly 69,000 clones, 95% to 98% being singletons. The CDR3 has 14 residues. The trim removed 5 bases at V and 2 bases at J, leaving 1 base unmatched. Germline loops: CDR1 MDHEN, CDR2 SYDVKM. The chain combines TRBV28 with TRBJ2-7, with 12 bases that match TRBD2. The TCR comes from a human donor who received a combined kidney and bone marrow transplant. The sample here was Tregs from blood, taken before the transplant. The CDR3 reads CASSLAGGTYEQYF. The DNA of the CDR3 is TGTGCCAGCAGTCTAGCGGGGGGGACCTACGAGCAGTACTTC.